Shown below are 21 T cell receptor beta chains from a single sample sequenced in a study of T-cell reconstitution after alpha-beta-depleted transplantation in children. Unique molecular identifiers were built into the TCRbeta library. MiXCR, applied by TCRdb to the PCR reads, yields one record per CDR3 protein. The sample consists of some 240,000 distinct CDR3 sequences, approximately 9.7% of them appearing once. This material consisted of PBMCs from the stem cell graft donor, taken from the stem cell graft. Every receptor here comes from a human donor who donated a stem cell graft to a child with SCID.

There are many counts of this clonotype. The chain has TRBV6-4 and TRBJ2-2; either TRBD1 or TRBD2 may fit D (5 bases each). Germline V CDR1 and CDR2: MRHNA, SNTAGT. The CDR3 totals 14 residues. The ends were cut back, 6 bases at V and 3 bases at J, with 11 bases in the middle. CDR3 sequence: CASRRDGDTGELFF. CDR3 DNA: TGTGCCAGCAGGAGGGACGGCGACACCGGGGAGCTGTTTTTT.

The chain uses TRBV7-9 and TRBJ2-2; no reliable D call. This CDR3 region has 15 residues. The V end lost 3 bases, the J end lost 0 bases, and 8 bases lay between the germline ends. Per the germline V gene, CDR1 is SEHNR and CDR2 is FQNEAQ (reference sequence). The CDR3 bases are TGTGCCAGCAGCTTTACTCTGACGAACACCGGGGAGCTGTTTTTT. It codes for CASSFTLTNTGELFF.

The sample holds many counts of this clonotype. The chain has TRBV5-1 and TRBJ2-5; D unresolved. The CDR3 consists of 16 residues. V was trimmed by 3 bases and J by 5 bases, leaving 20 bases between them. In germline, CDR1 is SGHRS, CDR2 YFSETQ. The CDR3 protein is CASSSGLQGIGETQYF. The CDR3 bases are TGCGCCAGCAGCTCCGGATTACAAGGGATCGGGGAGACCCAGTACTTC.

Points on this clonotype: This may stem from a read error, because a much larger clone lies one nucleotide away. This rearrangement joins TRBV19 to TRBJ1-1, with D unresolved. This CDR3 has 13 amino acids. The ends were cut back, 7 bases at V and 0 bases at J, with 9 bases in the middle. Germline loops: CDR1 LNHDA, CDR2 SQIVND (reference sequence). The CDR3 DNA reads as TGTGCCAGTACCGAAAGAGTGAACACTGAAGCTTTCTTT. It codes for CASTERVNTEAFF.

Many counts were recorded for this clonotype. The chain employs TRBV12-3 or TRBV12-4 and TRBJ2-7, with 9 nucleotides matching TRBD1. The CDR3 loop spans 14 amino acids. Trimming at V came to 1 base and at J to 5 bases, leaving 3 bases not matched to a gene. As DNA, the CDR3 is TGTGCCAGCAGTTTAGGGACAGGGGCTCACGAGCAGTACTTC. The encoded protein is CASSLGTGAHEQYF.

As concerns this clonotype: This sequence may be a read error, since a much larger clone differs from it by one base. The CDR3: CASSFLMGRPETQYF. The CDR3 DNA follows: TGTGCCAGCAGCTTCCTCATGGGGCGGCCTGAGACCCAGTACTTC. This chain uses TRBV7-9 with TRBJ2-5, with D tentatively TRBD1 (5 bases). The CDR3 consists of 15 residues. The germline V gene encodes CDR1 SEHNR and CDR2 FQNEAQ (reference sequence). V was trimmed by 3 bases and J by 5 bases, leaving 16 bases between them.

This clonotype was observed at least ten times. The chain carries TRBV6-1 and TRBJ1-4; TRBD1 agrees at 7 bases. V shed 6 bases and J 11 bases; nucleotides not matched to a gene: 15. Per the germline V gene, CDR1 is MNHNS and CDR2 is SASEGT. This CDR3 is 15 amino acids long. CDR3 DNA: TGTGCCAGCAGCCCAGCGGAGGGGGCGTGGGGTAAACTGTTTTTT. Protein product: CASSPAEGAWGKLFF.

This clonotype was seen a handful of times. The J gene is TRBJ1-1, the V gene TRBV12-3 or TRBV12-4; D unresolved. Between the trimmed V and J ends, which lost 3 bases and 3 bases, there was a span of 5 bases. This CDR3 spans 12 amino acids. CDR3 amino acids: CASSFSYTEAFF. The CDR3 DNA reads TGTGCCAGCAGTTTTTCGTACACTGAAGCTTTCTTT.

This clonotype was recorded at least ten times. This chain links TRBV27 with TRBJ2-1, with 8 nucleotides matching TRBD2. Germline loops: CDR1 MNHEY, CDR2 SMNVEV (reference sequence). The trim removed 3 bases at V and 5 bases at J, leaving 6 bases unmatched. The CDR3 totals 15 residues. The CDR3 spells CASSLPGGPNNEQFF. The CDR3 DNA follows: TGTGCCAGCAGTTTGCCGGGGGGGCCGAACAATGAGCAGTTCTTC.

This clonotype was found many times. The chain uses TRBV5-1 and TRBJ1-6; TRBD1 is a possible D gene (5 bases). Trimming removed 3 bases at V and 11 bases at J, with 9 bases between. Germline assignment: CDR1 SGHRS and CDR2 YFSETQ. The CDR3 spans 12 residues. CDR3 in DNA: TGCGCCAGCAGCTCCGGACAAACACCCCTCCACTTT. It yields the protein CASSSGQTPLHF.

This clonotype has a count of ten or more. The CDR3 loop is CSAVISYNEQFF. DNA for the CDR3: TGCAGTGCCGTGATCTCCTACAATGAGCAGTTCTTC. This rearrangement joins TRBV20-1 to TRBJ2-1; no definite D call. The CDR3 has 12 residues. V was pared by 6 bases and J by 0 bases, with 6 bases between. The germline gives CDR1 DFQATT, CDR2 SNEGSKA (reference sequence).

This clonotype was seen a few times. This chain joins TRBV15 and TRBJ1-2, with 7 bases aligning to TRBD1. Trimming at V came to 3 bases and at J to 6 bases, leaving 7 bases not matched to a gene. The CDR3 has 14 amino acids. The germline V gene has CDR1 LNHNV and CDR2 YYDKDF (reference sequence). The CDR3 is CATSSRTGADGYTF. The CDR3 coding sequence is TGTGCCACCAGCAGTCGAACAGGGGCGGATGGCTACACCTTC.

This clonotype has ten or more counts. As DNA, the CDR3 is TGTGCCAGCAGTGAAAGGAGGGACACTGAAGCTTTCTTT. Protein: CASSERRDTEAFF. The genes are TRBV25-1 and TRBJ1-1; D gene unclear. Germline V CDR1 and CDR2: MGHDK, SYGVNS. The CDR3 consists of 13 residues. Trimming shortened V by 2 bases and J by 3 bases, and 7 bases separated the two germline ends.

This clonotype came up many times. V gene TRBV7-2 combines with J gene TRBJ1-2; 8 bases are a match to TRBD1. V dropped 2 bases and J dropped 0; count of bases not matched to a gene: 5. The CDR3 is made up of 16 amino acids. The germline CDR1 and CDR2 sequences are SGHTA and FQGNSA. The DNA for the CDR3 is TGTGCCAGCAGCTTACCGGGGACAGGAGCTAACTATGGCTACACCTTC. It yields the protein CASSLPGTGANYGYTF.

This clonotype was found many times. V is TRBV12-3 or TRBV12-4 and J is TRBJ2-5; 7 bases fit TRBD2. CDR3 length: 14 residues. The junction had 4 bases not matched to a gene; V was cut back by 3 bases and J by 3 bases. The CDR3 spells CASSLRGSEETQYF. The CDR3 DNA is TGTGCCAGCAGTTTGCGGGGGAGCGAAGAGACCCAGTACTTC.

This clonotype was seen repeatedly, ten times or more. The rearrangement links TRBV20-1 to TRBJ2-7; 13 bases agree with TRBD2. Germline V gene lookup returns CDR1 DFQATT and CDR2 SNEGSKA (reference sequence). V dropped 6 bases and J dropped 7; count of bases not matched to a gene: 6. The length of the CDR3 is 13 residues. CDR3 bases: TGCAGTGCCCGCACTAGCGGGGGGGGTGAGCAGTACTTC. Protein product: CSARTSGGGEQYF.

This clonotype has a count of ten or more. The genes are TRBV11-1 and TRBJ2-6; TRBD1 might be the D (6 bases). The CDR3 is made up of 18 amino acids. Trimming removed 0 bases from V and 0 bases from J, with 12 bases in between. CDR1 is SGHAT, CDR2 FQDESV, per germline (reference sequence). CDR3 in amino acids: CASSLAQGSISGANVLTF. The CDR3 DNA follows: TGTGCCAGCAGCTTAGCGCAGGGGTCTATCTCTGGGGCCAACGTCCTGACTTTC.

The chain uses TRBV18 and TRBJ2-3; D is undetermined. V shed 5 bases and J shed 0 bases, with 15 bases lying between them. Germline CDR1 KGHSH, CDR2 LQKENI. The CDR3 is made up of 16 amino acids. The CDR3 DNA reads TGTGCCAGCTCATCGGACGGCGGTTCTAGCACAGATACGCAGTATTTT. Its protein is CASSSDGGSSTDTQYF.

This clonotype was observed at least ten times. The V and J genes are TRBV2 and TRBJ1-2; maybe TRBD1 (6 bases). V was shortened by 7 bases and J by 4 bases, with 19 bases between the two germline ends. The CDR3 has 15 amino acids. Germline CDR1 and CDR2: SNHLY and FYNNEI. This chain's CDR3 is CASTHPYREVYGYTF. The CDR3 DNA sequence: TGTGCCAGCACCCACCCATACAGGGAAGTCTATGGCTACACCTTC.

This clonotype came up many times. This rearrangement joins TRBV19 to TRBJ1-1; D not resolved. CDR3 length equals 12 residues. CDR1 LNHDA and CDR2 SQIVND come from the germline V gene (reference sequence). Trimming took off 6 bases at V and 7 bases at J, with 12 bases between the two ends. DNA for the CDR3: TGTGCCAGTAGCCGACCCAACGTTGAAGCTTTCTTT. Translated, it gives CASSRPNVEAFF. Based on the CDR3 plus reference TRBV19 and TRBJ1-1, the full variable domain is DGGITQSPKYLFRKEGQNVTLSCEQNLNHDAMYWYRQDPGQGLRLIYYSQIVNDFQKGDIAEGYSVSREKKESFPLTVTSAQKNPTAFYLCASSRPNVEAFFGQGTRLTVV.

At least ten counts were recorded for this clonotype. This rearrangement joins TRBV4-1 to TRBJ2-3, with 9 positions matching TRBD2. The CDR3 loop spans 16 amino acids. CDR1 and CDR2 from the germline V gene are MGHRA and YSYEKL. After removal of 3 bases from V and 9 bases from J, the junction contained 13 bases not matched to a gene. For the CDR3, the DNA is TGCGCCAGCAGCCAGCCGGCGGGGGGGATGGTGGCGACGCAGTATTTT. This translates into CASSQPAGGMVATQYF.